This is a list of T cell receptor beta chains from one sample in a study of blood T cell repertoires in COVID-19. The data were produced by immunoSEQ multiplex PCR, yet TCRdb's version contains in-frame clones alone and is incomplete. Of 95,000 to 150,000 clones listed, 70% to 80% are singletons. The sample comprised peripheral blood. All receptors derive from a human donor in a cohort sampled during active COVID-19. Each CDR3 is given with its conserved first and last residue. D genes are given only for firm matches. Clone size is given for some rows only: seen once, a few or many times, or a class if the clone is expanded.

V gene: TRBV30
J gene: TRBJ1-6
D gene: TRBD1
clone size: .
CDR3 DNA: TGTGCCTGGAGGGGGGGCAGGGGGACTTCACCCCTCCACTTT
CDR3 protein: CAWRGGRGTSPLHF

V gene: TRBV28
J gene: TRBJ2-7
D gene: .
clone size: .
CDR3 DNA: TGTGCCAGTACCCCCGGGGGGCGGACACCCTACGAGCAGTACTTC
CDR3 protein: CASTPGGRTPYEQYF

V gene: TRBV14
J gene: TRBJ1-1
D gene: TRBD1
clone size: .
CDR3 DNA: TGTGCCAGCAGCCAGGGACAGAGAGGATACAGGGAGAGGGGGACTGAAGCTTTCTTT
CDR3 protein: CASSQGQRGYRERGTEAFF

V gene: TRBV6-5
J gene: TRBJ2-2
D gene: .
clone size: .
CDR3 DNA: TGTGCCAGCAGTTACGAACCTAGCACGCCCGGGGAGCTGTTTTTT
CDR3 protein: CASSYEPSTPGELFF

V gene: TRBV3-1/TRBV3-2
J gene: TRBJ1-1
D gene: .
clone size: .
CDR3 DNA: TGTGCCAGCAGCCAAGGCTGGTCGGGGAACACTGAAGCTTTCTTT
CDR3 protein: CASSQGWSGNTEAFF

V gene: TRBV6-1
J gene: TRBJ1-2
D gene: .
clone size: .
CDR3 DNA: TGTGCCAGCAGTGAGGTCACCGCGGGAGGATATGGCTACACCTTC
CDR3 protein: CASSEVTAGGYGYTF

V gene: TRBV3-1/TRBV3-2
J gene: TRBJ1-5
D gene: .
clone size: .
CDR3 DNA: TGTGCCAGCAGCCTAGACATCTCAGGACAGCCCCAGCATTTT
CDR3 protein: CASSLDISGQPQHF

V gene: TRBV2
J gene: TRBJ1-1
D gene: .
clone size: .
CDR3 DNA: TGTGCCAGCAGTGAACGGGGGGGGAACACTGAAGCTTTCTTT
CDR3 protein: CASSERGGNTEAFF

V gene: TRBV7-9
J gene: TRBJ2-3
D gene: .
clone size: many
CDR3 DNA: TGTGCCAGCAGCCGCGGGGGCCCCTCCACGCAGTATTTT
CDR3 protein: CASSRGGPSTQYF

V gene: TRBV19
J gene: TRBJ2-7
D gene: .
clone size: few
CDR3 DNA: TGTGCCAGTAGTATTGTGGGGGGAGTGAGCTCCTACGAGCAGTACTTC
CDR3 protein: CASSIVGGVSSYEQYF

V gene: TRBV19
J gene: TRBJ1-1
D gene: TRBD1
clone size: .
CDR3 DNA: TGTGCCAGTAGTATACGAAAAACCGGGACAGGGGGGACTGAAGCTTTCTTT
CDR3 protein: CASSIRKTGTGGTEAFF

V gene: TRBV9
J gene: TRBJ2-3
D gene: .
clone size: .
CDR3 DNA: TGTGCCAGCAGCGCGCGGACTGCAGATACGCAGTATTTT
CDR3 protein: CASSARTADTQYF

V gene: TRBV7-2
J gene: TRBJ2-3
D gene: .
clone size: .
CDR3 DNA: TGTGCCAGCAGCTTGGTCAGCACGACAACAGATACGCAGTATTTT
CDR3 protein: CASSLVSTTTDTQYF

V gene: TRBV6-6
J gene: TRBJ1-2
D gene: TRBD1
clone size: .
CDR3 DNA: TGTGCCAGCAGTTACCAAGGGACAGGGGCTAACTATGGCTACACCTTC
CDR3 protein: CASSYQGTGANYGYTF

V gene: TRBV5-1
J gene: TRBJ2-3
D gene: TRBD2
clone size: .
CDR3 DNA: TGCGCCAGCAGCTTGGACGGACTAGTATTAGATACGCAGTATTTT
CDR3 protein: CASSLDGLVLDTQYF

V gene: TRBV2
J gene: TRBJ2-5
D gene: TRBD1
clone size: .
CDR3 DNA: TGTGCCAGCAGTGTCCGGACAGGGAAGGTGACCCAGTACTTC
CDR3 protein: CASSVRTGKVTQYF

V gene: TRBV9
J gene: TRBJ2-2
D gene: TRBD2
clone size: .
CDR3 DNA: TGTGCCAGAAAGCGGGAGGGCCGGGGGGAGCTGTTTTTT
CDR3 protein: CARKREGRGELFF

V gene: TRBV7-6
J gene: TRBJ2-3
D gene: TRBD1
clone size: .
CDR3 DNA: TGTGCCAGCAGTCCCGGGACAGGAGGATATACGCAGTATTTT
CDR3 protein: CASSPGTGGYTQYF

V gene: TRBV11-3
J gene: TRBJ2-7
D gene: .
clone size: few
CDR3 DNA: TGTGCCAGCAGCTTGTCAGGGGCACGGTCCTACGAGCAGTACTTC
CDR3 protein: CASSLSGARSYEQYF

V gene: TRBV7-9
J gene: TRBJ2-5
D gene: .
clone size: .
CDR3 DNA: TGTGCCAGCAGCGCAACTAGCATCCAAGAGACCCAGTACTTC
CDR3 protein: CASSATSIQETQYF

V gene: TRBV19
J gene: TRBJ1-4
D gene: .
clone size: few
CDR3 DNA: TGTGCCAGTAGTACGCGCAGGGTAGATGGTGAAAAACTGTTTTTT
CDR3 protein: CASSTRRVDGEKLFF

V gene: TRBV4-1
J gene: TRBJ2-1
D gene: TRBD2
clone size: .
CDR3 DNA: TGCGCCAGCAGCCAAGGGGCTAGCGGGAAGGGTGAGCAGTTCTTC
CDR3 protein: CASSQGASGKGEQFF

V gene: TRBV5-1
J gene: TRBJ1-2
D gene: .
clone size: .
CDR3 DNA: TGCGCCAGCAGCCCCGGCGGGTCGGACTATGGCTACACCTTC
CDR3 protein: CASSPGGSDYGYTF